The 17 T cell receptor beta chains reported below all come from one sample, sequenced in a study of control samples from healthy donors and cancer patients. Data came from immunoSEQ multiplex PCR; TCRdb stores just in-frame clones and leaves some out. The sample carries 120,000 or so clones, 87% recorded once. The sequencing input was blood. The receptors come from a young man in good health.

The chain has TRBV5-1 and TRBJ1-2; D gene unclear. This CDR3 region has 16 residues. V shed 0 bases and J shed 2 bases, with 14 bases lying between them. Germline V gives CDR1 SGHRS, CDR2 YFSETQ. CDR3 loop: CASSLDGRGLNYGYTF. In DNA form, the CDR3 reads TGCGCCAGCAGCTTGGACGGGCGCGGACTCAACTATGGCTACACCTTC.

The J gene is TRBJ2-5, the V gene TRBV12-5; D possibly corresponds to TRBD2 (5 bases). Germline V gene sequence: CDR1 LGHNT, CDR2 FRNRAP. V lost 6 bases, J lost 5 bases, and 19 bases lay in between. This CDR3 comprises 15 residues. In DNA form, the CDR3 reads TGTGCTAGTGGAAGTATGGCTAGCCATTGGGAGACCCAGTACTTC. Protein: CASGSMASHWETQYF. Using reference TRBV12-5 and TRBJ2-5 for the parts outside the CDR3, the full variable domain is DARVTQTPRHKVTEMGQEVTMRCQPILGHNTVFWYRQTMMQGLELLAYFRNRAPLDDSGMPKDRFSAEMPDATLATLKIQPSEPRDSAVYFCASGSMASHWETQYFGPGTRLLVL.

The chain joins TRBV11-2 to TRBJ2-1; 8 bases line up with TRBD2. V lost 4 bases and J lost 3; bases outside the gene matches: 8. The CDR3 contains 16 residues. Germline-derived CDR1 and CDR2 are SGHAT and FQNNGV. CDR3 sequence (DNA): TGTGCCAGCAGCTCCTCTTTACTAGCGGTCTACAATGAGCAGTTCTTC. This translates into CASSSSLLAVYNEQFF.

This clone showed up just once. The gene calls are TRBV10-3 and TRBJ1-6, with no clear D. V was cut by 6 bases and J by 14 bases, with 20 bases left in between. The CDR3 is 14 amino acids. The germline CDR1 and CDR2 sequences are ENHRY and SYGVKD. The chain's CDR3 is CAIREGSTPGSLHF. CDR3 DNA: TGTGCCATCAGAGAGGGCTCGACCCCCGGGTCCCTCCACTTT.

This chain's CDR3 is CASSFGRIYGYTF. Written as DNA, the CDR3 is TGTGCCAGCAGCTTCGGACGGATCTATGGCTACACCTTC. V gene TRBV7-2 combines with J gene TRBJ1-2; no clear D. The germline gives CDR1 SGHTA, CDR2 FQGNSA. The V end was cut by 3 bases, the J end by 4 bases, with 9 bases between. This CDR3 contains 13 residues. Full variable domain (missing parts from reference TRBV7-2 and TRBJ1-2): GAGVSQSPSNKVTEKGKDVELRCDPISGHTALYWYRQSLGQGLEFLIYFQGNSAPDKSGLPSDRFSAERTGGSVSTLTIQRTQQEDSAVYLCASSFGRIYGYTFGSGTRLTVV.

V usage is TRBV5-1 and J usage is TRBJ2-4; D gene ambiguous. There are 14 residues in the CDR3. Trimming stripped 0 bases from V and 3 bases from J, with 7 bases between. Looked up from germline, CDR1 is SGHRS and CDR2 is YFSETQ. The CDR3 sequence: CASSLEPLKNIQYF. CDR3 in DNA: TGCGCCAGCAGCTTGGAGCCCCTCAAAAACATTCAGTACTTC. The full variable domain, in which reference TRBV5-1 and TRBJ2-4 provide the parts outside the CDR3, is KAGVTQTPRYLIKTRGQQVTLSCSPISGHRSVSWYQQTPGQGLQFLFEYFSETQRNKGNFPGRFSGRQFSNSRSEMNVSTLELGDSALYLCASSLEPLKNIQYFGAGTRLSVL.

V usage is TRBV5-6 and J usage is TRBJ2-2; D unresolved. The germline gives CDR1 SGHDT, CDR2 YYEEEE. The CDR3 length is 15 residues. Trimming pared 1 base from V and 8 bases from J, leaving 15 bases between. DNA for the CDR3: TGTGCCAGCAGCTTGTGGTCGCGAGTTGTTGGGGAGCTGTTTTTT. Protein product: CASSLWSRVVGELFF.

V usage is TRBV29-1 and J usage is TRBJ1-1, with D possibly matching TRBD1 (5 bases). Germline V lookup: CDR1 SQVTM, CDR2 ANQGSEA. This CDR3 spans 15 amino acids. V was trimmed by 3 bases and J by 3 bases, leaving 17 bases between them. For the CDR3, the DNA is TGCAGCGTTGAGCTCATGGGACTGTCTGACACTGAAGCTTTCTTT. It encodes CSVELMGLSDTEAFF.

The chain is built from TRBV7-2 and TRBJ2-3; possible D gene TRBD2, 7 bases. CDR1 SGHTA and CDR2 FQGNSA come from the germline V gene. Trimming shortened V by 5 bases and J by 5 bases, and 14 bases separated the two germline ends. The CDR3 consists of 14 residues. CDR3 protein: CASSKGGAEDTQYF. The CDR3 DNA follows: TGTGCCAGCAGCAAAGGGGGGGCAGAAGATACGCAGTATTTT.

The chain joins TRBV2 to TRBJ2-1, with 11 positions matching TRBD1. V gave up 4 bases and J gave up 3 bases; unmatched junction bases: 2. The CDR3 extends over 15 amino acids. Germline lookup yields CDR1 SNHLY and CDR2 FYNNEI. The CDR3 region is CASSADRGHYNEQFF. The CDR3 nucleotides read TGTGCCAGCAGTGCGGACAGGGGGCACTACAATGAGCAGTTCTTC. Full variable domain (remainder filled in from reference TRBV2 and TRBJ2-1): EPEVTQTPSHQVTQMGQEVILRCVPISNHLYFYWYRQILGQKVEFLVSFYNNEISEKSEIFDDQFSVERPDGSNFTLKIRSTKLEDSAMYFCASSADRGHYNEQFFGPGTRLTVL.

The chain recombines TRBV5-6 with TRBJ2-3, with 11 bases aligning to TRBD2. This CDR3 comprises 18 residues. The germline V gene encodes CDR1 SGHDT and CDR2 YYEEEE. Trimming cost V 4 bases and J 3 bases; bases outside gene matches: 13. The CDR3 sequence: CASSGRGETSGATDTQYF. The CDR3 bases are TGTGCCAGCAGCGGGCGGGGCGAGACTAGCGGGGCAACAGATACGCAGTATTTT.

This clone was seen many times. The V call is TRBV10-1, the J call TRBJ1-3; no definite D call. Trimming cost V 4 bases and J 4 bases, with 8 bases left between them. CDR1 and CDR2 from the germline V gene are WNHNN and SYGVQD (reference sequence). The CDR3 extends over 13 amino acids. The CDR3 loop reads CASSGLTGNTIYF. In DNA, the CDR3 is TGCGCCAGCAGTGGATTAACGGGAAACACCATATATTTT.

This clone has only one observation. The chain combines TRBV18 with TRBJ2-1; D may correspond to TRBD1 or TRBD2 (5 bases each). V gave up 7 bases and J gave up 2 bases, with 15 bases separating them. Germline V CDR1 and CDR2: KGHSH, LQKENI. This CDR3 is built from 15 residues. CDR3 region: CASLQASGAYNEQFF. CDR3 coding DNA: TGTGCCAGCTTACAGGCCTCCGGGGCCTACAATGAGCAGTTCTTC.

J is TRBJ2-1 and V is TRBV28, with a possible D match to TRBD1 (6 bases). V lost 4 bases and J lost 4, with 11 bases in between. Germline CDR1 MDHEN, CDR2 SYDVKM. The CDR3 is 14 amino acids. CDR3 amino acids: CASSSPQGYNEQFF. The CDR3 DNA follows: TGTGCCAGCAGTTCCCCACAGGGTTACAATGAGCAGTTCTTC.

The rearrangement joins TRBV3-1 (or the pseudogene TRBV3-2) to TRBJ1-6; 8 bases are a match to TRBD1. V shed 8 bases, J shed 3 bases, and the junction held 12 bases outside the gene matches. Per germline, CDR1 LGHDT and CDR2 YNNKEL (reference sequence). This CDR3 has 17 residues. CDR3 amino acids: CASRDWRDRIYNSPLHF. The CDR3 coding sequence is TGTGCCAGCCGCGATTGGCGGGACAGGATCTATAATTCACCCCTCCACTTT.

This clone showed up just once. The chain recombines TRBV6-5 with TRBJ2-4; unclear D gene. The V gene lost 2 bases and the J gene lost 6 bases, with 11 bases spanning the gap. Germline V CDR1 and CDR2: MNHEY, SVGAGI. The length of the CDR3 is 14 residues. Written as DNA, the CDR3 is TGTGCCAGCAGTTACGCTATCAGATCAAACATTCAGTACTTC. Translated: CASSYAIRSNIQYF.

The V call is TRBV30, the J call TRBJ2-2; D is possibly TRBD2 (6 bases). CDR3 length equals 14 residues. Looked up from germline, CDR1 is GTSNPN and CDR2 is SVGIG (reference sequence). Between the trimmed V and J ends, which lost 0 bases and 6 bases, there was a span of 11 bases. CDR3: CAWSVGGTPGELFF. In DNA form, the CDR3 reads TGTGCCTGGAGTGTCGGAGGGACTCCCGGGGAGCTGTTTTTT.